The 6 T cell receptor beta chains below come from one sample, sequenced in a study of regulatory T cells in long-lasting Graves disease. Time point noted: newly diagnosed GD, antithyroid drugs for less than 3 months. RNA isolated from PBMCs was used to make the TCR library. Building of the TCR beta libraries involved iRepertoire HTBI primers and Arm-PCR of CDR3 regions. Via MiXCR, TCRdb re-called the multiplex PCR reads, giving one row per CDR3 protein. Of 400,000 to 550,000 distinct CDR3 sequences in the sample, roughly 15% were seen once. The same sample was also studied in work on T cells in Graves' hyperthyroidism and ophthalmopathy.

The sample was peripheral blood mononuclear cells (PBMCs), taken at new diagnosis, from a patient treated with antithyroid drugs. The receptors stem from a woman aged 25-40 years with Graves disease.

This clonotype was detected many times. The chain combines TRBV10-3 with TRBJ2-1; maybe TRBD2 (5 bases). The CDR3 runs 17 residues. Germline V gene lookup returns CDR1 ENHRY and CDR2 SYGVKD. The ends were cut back, 0 bases at V and 5 bases at J, with 17 bases in the middle. CDR3 in amino acids: CAISESIAPGQNNEQFF. Written as DNA, the CDR3 is TGTGCCATCAGTGAGTCGATAGCGCCTGGGCAGAACAATGAGCAGTTCTTC.

This clonotype showed up many times. V usage is TRBV20-1 and J usage is TRBJ2-1; 11 nucleotides line up with TRBD2. Germline V lookup: CDR1 DFQATT, CDR2 SNEGSKA (reference sequence). This CDR3 spans 20 amino acids. V dropped 5 bases and J dropped 0; count of bases not matched to a gene: 18. CDR3 in DNA: TGCAGTGCTCAAGACCGTCCGGGACTAGCGGCAACTAACTCCTACAATGAGCAGTTCTTC. Translation gives CSAQDRPGLAATNSYNEQFF.

The chain couples TRBV30 to TRBJ2-7; no clear D gene. Germline V gene data show CDR1 as GTSNPN and CDR2 as SVGIG (reference sequence). The CDR3 loop spans 13 amino acids. V lost 0 bases to trimming and J lost 4 bases, with 10 bases between them. The CDR3 spells CAWSVGQDYEQYF. The CDR3, as DNA: TGTGCCTGGAGTGTTGGCCAGGATTACGAGCAGTACTTC.

This clonotype was picked up many times. The chain links TRBV28 to TRBJ2-7; D unresolved. Trimming pared 1 base from V and 2 bases from J, leaving 9 bases between. CDR3 size: 14 residues. Germline CDR1 reads MDHEN; CDR2 reads SYDVKM. CDR3 coding DNA: TGTGCCAGCAGTTTATTGGCAGAAACCTACGAGCAGTACTTC. Translating it yields CASSLLAETYEQYF.

In this sample, this clonotype turned up many times. The V call is TRBV3-1, the J call TRBJ2-7, with 10 bases that match TRBD2. This CDR3 comprises 15 residues. Germline loops: CDR1 LGHDT, CDR2 YNNKEL (reference sequence). V shed 8 bases, J shed 2 bases, and the junction held 9 bases outside the gene matches. The CDR3 DNA is TGTGCCAGCCGAAAGGCTCTAGCGGGGGCCTACGAGCAGTACTTC. It encodes CASRKALAGAYEQYF.

In its sample, this clonotype was seen many times. This rearrangement joins TRBV5-6 to TRBJ2-7; 8 nucleotides align to TRBD2. This CDR3 spans 15 amino acids. The V segment lost 5 bases and the J segment 2 bases; nucleotides outside the gene matches: 9. Looked up from germline, CDR1 is SGHDT and CDR2 is YYEEEE. The CDR3 sequence is CASRSRAGGTYEQYF. DNA of the CDR3: TGTGCCAGCAGGTCCCGGGCGGGGGGAACCTACGAGCAGTACTTC.